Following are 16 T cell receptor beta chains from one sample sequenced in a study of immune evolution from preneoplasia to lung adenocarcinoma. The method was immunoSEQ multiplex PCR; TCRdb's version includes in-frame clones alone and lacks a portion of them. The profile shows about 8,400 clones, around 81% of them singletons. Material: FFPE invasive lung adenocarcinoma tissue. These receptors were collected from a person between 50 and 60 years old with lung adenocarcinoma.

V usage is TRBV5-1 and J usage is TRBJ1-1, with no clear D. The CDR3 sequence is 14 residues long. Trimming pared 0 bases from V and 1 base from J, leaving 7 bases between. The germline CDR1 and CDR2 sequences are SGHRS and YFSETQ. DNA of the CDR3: TGCGCCAGCAGCTTGGGCCCGGGGAACACTGAAGCTTTCTTT. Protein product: CASSLGPGNTEAFF. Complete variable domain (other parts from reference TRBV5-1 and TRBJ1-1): KAGVTQTPRYLIKTRGQQVTLSCSPISGHRSVSWYQQTPGQGLQFLFEYFSETQRNKGNFPGRFSGRQFSNSRSEMNVSTLELGDSALYLCASSLGPGNTEAFFGQGTRLTVV.

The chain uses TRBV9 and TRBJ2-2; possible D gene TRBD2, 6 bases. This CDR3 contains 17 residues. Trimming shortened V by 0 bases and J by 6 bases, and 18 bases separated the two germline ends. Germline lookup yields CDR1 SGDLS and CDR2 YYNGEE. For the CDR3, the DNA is TGTGCCAGCAGCGTAGGGGGGTCCATTACGGGGGCCGGGGAGCTGTTTTTT. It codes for CASSVGGSITGAGELFF. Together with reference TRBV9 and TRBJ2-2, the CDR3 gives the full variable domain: DSGVTQTPKHLITATGQRVTLRCSPRSGDLSVYWYQQSLDQGLQFLIQYYNGEERAKGNILERFSAQQFPDLHSELNLSSLELGDSALYFCASSVGGSITGAGELFFGEGSRLTVL.

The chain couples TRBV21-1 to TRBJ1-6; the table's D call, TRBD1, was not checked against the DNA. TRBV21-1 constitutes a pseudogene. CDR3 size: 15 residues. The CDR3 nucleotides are TGTGCCAGCAGCAAAGATGGCAGGGCTAATTCACCCCTCCACTTT. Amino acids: CASSKDGRANSPLHF.

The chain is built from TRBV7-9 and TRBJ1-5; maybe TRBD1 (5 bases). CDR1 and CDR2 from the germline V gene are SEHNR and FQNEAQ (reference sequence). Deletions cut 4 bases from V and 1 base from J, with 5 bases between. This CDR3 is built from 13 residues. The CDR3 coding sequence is TGTGCCAGCAGCTCAGGGAGCAATCAGCCCCAGCATTTT. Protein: CASSSGSNQPQHF.

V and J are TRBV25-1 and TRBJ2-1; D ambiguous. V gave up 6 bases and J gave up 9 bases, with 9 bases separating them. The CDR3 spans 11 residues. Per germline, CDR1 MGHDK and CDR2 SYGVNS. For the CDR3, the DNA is TGTGCCAGCAGCGTCGTGGGTGAGCAGTTCTTC. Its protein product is CASSVVGEQFF.

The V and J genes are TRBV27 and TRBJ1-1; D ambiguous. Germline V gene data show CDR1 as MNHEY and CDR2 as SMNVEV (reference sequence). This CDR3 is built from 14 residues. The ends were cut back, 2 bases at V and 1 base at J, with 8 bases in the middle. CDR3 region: CASSLTAGNTEAFF. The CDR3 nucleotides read TGTGCCAGCAGTTTAACGGCGGGGAACACTGAAGCTTTCTTT.

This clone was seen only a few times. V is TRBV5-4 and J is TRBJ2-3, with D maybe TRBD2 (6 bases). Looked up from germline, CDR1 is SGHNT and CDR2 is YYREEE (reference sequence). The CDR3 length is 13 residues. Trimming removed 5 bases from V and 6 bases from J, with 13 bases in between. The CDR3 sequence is CASRDRGRDTQYF. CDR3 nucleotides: TGTGCCAGCAGAGATCGGGGGAGGGATACGCAGTATTTT.

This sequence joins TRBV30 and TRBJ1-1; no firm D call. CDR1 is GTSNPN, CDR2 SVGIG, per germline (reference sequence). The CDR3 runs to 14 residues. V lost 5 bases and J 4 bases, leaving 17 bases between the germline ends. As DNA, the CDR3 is TGTGCCTGGGTATTTCACAGTGGTGGCACTGAAGCTTTCTTT. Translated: CAWVFHSGGTEAFF.

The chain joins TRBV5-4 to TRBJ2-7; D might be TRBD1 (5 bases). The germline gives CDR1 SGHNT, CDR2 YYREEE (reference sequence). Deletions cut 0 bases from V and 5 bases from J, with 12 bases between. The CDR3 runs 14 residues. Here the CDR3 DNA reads TGTGCCAGCAGCTTGGCCATGCCAGGGAACGAGCAGTACTTC. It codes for CASSLAMPGNEQYF.

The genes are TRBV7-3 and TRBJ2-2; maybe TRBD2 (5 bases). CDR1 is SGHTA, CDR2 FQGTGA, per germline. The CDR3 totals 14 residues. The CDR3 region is CVTRFGSGTGELFF. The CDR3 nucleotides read TGTGTCACCCGGTTTGGGAGTGGCACCGGGGAGCTGTTTTTT.

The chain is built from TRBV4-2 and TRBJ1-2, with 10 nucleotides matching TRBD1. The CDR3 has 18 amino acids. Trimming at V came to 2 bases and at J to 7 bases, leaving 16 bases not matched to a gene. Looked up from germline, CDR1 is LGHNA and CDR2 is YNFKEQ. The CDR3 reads CASSQRGGPGQGSGGYTF. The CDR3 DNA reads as TGTGCCAGCAGCCAAAGAGGCGGACCGGGACAGGGGTCCGGTGGCTACACCTTC.

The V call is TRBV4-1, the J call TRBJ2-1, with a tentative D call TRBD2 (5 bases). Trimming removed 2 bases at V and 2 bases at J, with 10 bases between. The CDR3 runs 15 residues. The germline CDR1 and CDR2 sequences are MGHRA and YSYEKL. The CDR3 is CASSQSGEPYNEQFF. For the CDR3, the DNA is TGCGCCAGCAGCCAATCCGGGGAACCCTACAATGAGCAGTTCTTC.

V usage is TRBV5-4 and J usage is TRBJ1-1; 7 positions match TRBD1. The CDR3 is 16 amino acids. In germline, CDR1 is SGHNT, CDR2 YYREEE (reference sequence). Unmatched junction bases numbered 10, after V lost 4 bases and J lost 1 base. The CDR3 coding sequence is TGTGCCAGCAGCCCCCCGGGGGACAGAAGGAACACTGAAGCTTTCTTT. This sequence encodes CASSPPGDRRNTEAFF.

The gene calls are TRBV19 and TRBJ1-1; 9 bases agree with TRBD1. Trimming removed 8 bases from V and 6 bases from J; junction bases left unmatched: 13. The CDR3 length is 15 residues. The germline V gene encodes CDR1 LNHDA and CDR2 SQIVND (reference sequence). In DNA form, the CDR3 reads TGTGCCAGTCTCAAAAGACAGGGGGGGGCGGCTGAAGCTTTCTTT. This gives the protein CASLKRQGGAAEAFF.

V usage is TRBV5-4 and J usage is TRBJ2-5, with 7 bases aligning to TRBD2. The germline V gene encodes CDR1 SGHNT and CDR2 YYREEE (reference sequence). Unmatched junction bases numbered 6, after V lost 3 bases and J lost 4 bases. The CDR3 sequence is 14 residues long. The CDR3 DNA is TGTGCCAGCAGCTGGGCGGCTAGCGGAGAGACCCAGTACTTC. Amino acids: CASSWAASGETQYF.

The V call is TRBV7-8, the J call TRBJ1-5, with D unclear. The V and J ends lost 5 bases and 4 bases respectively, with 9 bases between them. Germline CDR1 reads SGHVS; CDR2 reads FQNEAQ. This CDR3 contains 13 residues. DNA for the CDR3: TGTGCCAGCAGCCCCTGGGTGAATCAGCCCCAGCATTTT. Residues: CASSPWVNQPQHF.